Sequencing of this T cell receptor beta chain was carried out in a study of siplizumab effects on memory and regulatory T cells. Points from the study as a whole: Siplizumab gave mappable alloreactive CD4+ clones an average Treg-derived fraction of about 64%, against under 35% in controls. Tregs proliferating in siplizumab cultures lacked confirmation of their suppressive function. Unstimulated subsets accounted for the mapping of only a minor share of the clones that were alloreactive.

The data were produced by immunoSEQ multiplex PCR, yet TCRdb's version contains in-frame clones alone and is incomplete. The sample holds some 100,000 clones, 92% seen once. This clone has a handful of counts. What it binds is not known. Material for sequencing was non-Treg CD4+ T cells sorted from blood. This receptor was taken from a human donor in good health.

CDR3 sequence (DNA): TGTGCCACCAGCAGAGACAGGGGTAGCACCGGGGAGCTGTTTTTT. This sequence encodes CATSRDRGSTGELFF. The gene calls are TRBV15 and TRBJ2-2, with D tentatively TRBD1 (6 bases). Germline CDR1 LNHNV, CDR2 YYDKDF (reference sequence). The CDR3 covers 15 residues. Deletions cut 0 bases from V and 4 bases from J, with 9 bases between.